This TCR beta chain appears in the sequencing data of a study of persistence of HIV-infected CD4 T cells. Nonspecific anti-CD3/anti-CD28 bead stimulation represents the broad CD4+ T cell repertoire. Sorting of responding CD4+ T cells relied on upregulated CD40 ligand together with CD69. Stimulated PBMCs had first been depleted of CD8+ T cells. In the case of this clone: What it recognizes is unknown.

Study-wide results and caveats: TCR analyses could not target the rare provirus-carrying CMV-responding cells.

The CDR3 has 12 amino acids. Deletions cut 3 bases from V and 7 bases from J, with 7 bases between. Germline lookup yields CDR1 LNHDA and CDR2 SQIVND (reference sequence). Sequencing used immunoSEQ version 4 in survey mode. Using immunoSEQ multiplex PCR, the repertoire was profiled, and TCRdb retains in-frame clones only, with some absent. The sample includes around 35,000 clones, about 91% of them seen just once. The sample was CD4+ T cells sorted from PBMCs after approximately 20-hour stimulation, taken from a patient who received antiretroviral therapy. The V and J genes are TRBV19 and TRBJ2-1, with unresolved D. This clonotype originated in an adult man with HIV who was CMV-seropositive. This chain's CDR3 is CASSMTRNEQFF. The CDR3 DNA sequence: TGTGCCAGTAGTATGACCCGAAATGAGCAGTTCTTC.